This TCR beta chain was sequenced in a study of cytomegalovirus exposure and HLA in healthy donors. Notes on the study in general: The study assumed roughly uniform donor sequencing depth for presence/absence analyses.

A word on this clone: Its target is not known.

13 Jbeta primers and 60 Vbeta primers were used for the PCR. Method: immunoSEQ multiplex PCR; TCRdb's copy keeps in-frame clones and lacks some. The table records roughly 59,000 clones, around 68% of them present only once. V dropped 0 bases and J dropped 7 bases, with 15 bases sitting between them. Germline-derived CDR1 and CDR2 are MGHRA and YSYEKL. This CDR3 has 16 amino acids. The sequenced material came from PBMCs. The TCR was taken from a man aged 35-49 years in good health and CMV-seropositive. The chain joins TRBV4-1 to TRBJ2-2; tentatively, D is TRBD2 (7 bases). CDR3 coding DNA: TGCGCCAGCAGCCAAGAAGGCGGGGGCCTGATCGGGGAGCTGTTTTTT. It is translated as CASSQEGGGLIGELFF.